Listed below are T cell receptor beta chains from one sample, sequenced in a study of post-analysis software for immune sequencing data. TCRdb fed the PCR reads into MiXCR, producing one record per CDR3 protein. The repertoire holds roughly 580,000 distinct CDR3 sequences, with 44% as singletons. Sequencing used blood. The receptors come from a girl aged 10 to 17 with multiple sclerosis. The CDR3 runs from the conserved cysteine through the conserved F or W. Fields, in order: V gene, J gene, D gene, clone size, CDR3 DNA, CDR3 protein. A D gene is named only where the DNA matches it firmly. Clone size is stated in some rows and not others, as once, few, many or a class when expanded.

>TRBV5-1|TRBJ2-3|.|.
TGCGCCAGCAGCTTTTCCCCCTGGGGCACAAGCACAGATACGCAGTATTTT
CASSFSPWGTSTDTQYF
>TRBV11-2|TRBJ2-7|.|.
TGTGCCAGCAGCTTAGTCCGACGGCCCTACGAGCAGTACTTC
CASSLVRRPYEQYF
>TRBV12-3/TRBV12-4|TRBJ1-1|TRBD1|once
TGTGCCAGCACCCAGCGCAGGGGGCCTGAAGCTTTCTTT
CASTQRRGPEAFF
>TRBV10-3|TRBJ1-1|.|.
TGTGCCATCAGTGATACGGGCCAGACTGAAGCTTTCTTT
CAISDTGQTEAFF
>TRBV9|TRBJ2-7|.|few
TGTGCCAGCAGCGTACTCAGCGAGCAGTACTTC
CASSVLSEQYF
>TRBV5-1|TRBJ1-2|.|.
TGCGCCAGCGGGTCACAGGGTGGAGATGGCTACACCTTC
CASGSQGGDGYTF
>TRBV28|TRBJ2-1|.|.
TGTGCCAGCAGCCACTTGGACGCGAGCTCCTACAATGAGCAGTTCTTC
CASSHLDASSYNEQFF
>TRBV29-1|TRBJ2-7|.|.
TGCAGCGTTGAAGACCGGGTTACCTACGAGCAGTACTTC
CSVEDRVTYEQYF
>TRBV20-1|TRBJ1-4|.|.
TGCAGTGCTAGAGGGGACACGAACGAAAAACTGTTTTTT
CSARGDTNEKLFF
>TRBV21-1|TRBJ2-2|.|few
TGTGCCAGCAGCATCTTTTACGGGGAGCTGTTTTTT
CASSIFYGELFF
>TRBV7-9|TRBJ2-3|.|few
TGTGCCAGCAGCCCCCAGGAGCCCGTAAGCACAGATACGCAGTATTTT
CASSPQEPVSTDTQYF
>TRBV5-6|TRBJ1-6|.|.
TGTGCCAGCAGCAGGGGACACGATAATTCACCCCTCCACTTT
CASSRGHDNSPLHF
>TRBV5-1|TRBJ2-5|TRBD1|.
TGCGCCAGCAGCTTTACAGGGGTACCTGAAGAGACCCAGTACTTC
CASSFTGVPEETQYF
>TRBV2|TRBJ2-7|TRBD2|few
TGTGCCAGCAGTTGGGGGGATAGCGGGAGCTACGAGCAGTACTTC
CASSWGDSGSYEQYF
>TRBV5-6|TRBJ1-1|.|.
TGTGCCAGCAGCTTGGATCGCGGAAGGGGTAACACTGAAGCTTTCTTT
CASSLDRGRGNTEAFF
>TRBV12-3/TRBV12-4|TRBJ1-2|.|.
TGTGCCAGCAGCTCGTGGGAGAACTATGGCTACACCTTC
CASSSWENYGYTF
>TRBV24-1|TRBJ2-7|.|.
TGTGCCACCAGTGACCCTTCACAGGAGGGGTCCTACGAGCAGTACTTC
CATSDPSQEGSYEQYF
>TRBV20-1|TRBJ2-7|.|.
TGCAGTGCTAGAGATGAAGGGCGGGACTACGAGCAGTACTTC
CSARDEGRDYEQYF
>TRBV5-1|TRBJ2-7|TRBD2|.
TGCGCCAGCAGCTTGGACCGCCGGGGGGGGCCCTACGAGCAGTACTTC
CASSLDRRGGPYEQYF
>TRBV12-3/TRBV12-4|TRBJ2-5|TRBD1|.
TGTGCCAGCAGTTCGGACAGGGGGCGACAAGAGACCCAGTACTTC
CASSSDRGRQETQYF
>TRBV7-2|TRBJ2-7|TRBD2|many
TGTGCCAGCAGCTTAGACCTAGCGGGGGCCTACGAGCAGTACTTC
CASSLDLAGAYEQYF
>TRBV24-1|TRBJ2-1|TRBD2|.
TGTGCCACCAGTGATTTGCGACCTAGCGGCACTAGCTCCTACAATGAGCAGTTCTTC
CATSDLRPSGTSSYNEQFF
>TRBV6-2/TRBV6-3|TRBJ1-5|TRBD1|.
TGTGCCAGCAGTCAAGGCCCGGGACAGGGGAGTTGGCCCCAGCATTTT
CASSQGPGQGSWPQHF
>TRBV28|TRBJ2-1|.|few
TGTGCCAGCATTCAGGGTGAGCAGTTCTTC
CASIQGEQFF
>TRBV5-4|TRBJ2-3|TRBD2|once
TGTGCCAGCAGCACTAGCGGGGCGGACACAGATACGCAGTATTTT
CASSTSGADTDTQYF
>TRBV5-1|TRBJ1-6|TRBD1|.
TGCGCCAGCAGCTCCTTAACAGGGGGCAAGGATTCACCCCTCCACTTT
CASSSLTGGKDSPLHF
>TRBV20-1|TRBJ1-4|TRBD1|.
TGCAGTGTACAGGGGGCTGAGGATGAAAAACGGTTTTTT
CSVQGAEDEKRFF
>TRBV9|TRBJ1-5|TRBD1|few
TGTGCCAGCAGCGTAGATCAGGGGGACAATCAGCCCCAGCATTTT
CASSVDQGDNQPQHF
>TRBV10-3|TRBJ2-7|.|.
TGTGCCACCAGTGCCGACCCTAACCTGGACGAGCAGTACTTC
CATSADPNLDEQYF
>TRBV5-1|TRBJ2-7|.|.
TGCGCCAGCAGCTCAGCTTTCTACGAGCAGTACTTC
CASSSAFYEQYF
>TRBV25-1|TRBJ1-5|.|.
TGTGCCAGCAGTGAAAGCCGAGATAGCAATCAGCCCCAGCATTTT
CASSESRDSNQPQHF
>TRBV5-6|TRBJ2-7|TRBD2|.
TGTGCCAGCAGCCTAGCGGGAGTTAACGAGCAGTACTTC
CASSLAGVNEQYF
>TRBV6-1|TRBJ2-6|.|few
TGTGCCAGCAGTGCCAGGTCCGGGGCCAACGTCCTGACTTTC
CASSARSGANVLTF
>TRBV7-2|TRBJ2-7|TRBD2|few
TGTGCCAGCAAGACTAGCGGGGGCTCCTACGAGCAGTACTTC
CASKTSGGSYEQYF
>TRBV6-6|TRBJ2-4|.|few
TGTGCCAGCAGCCCGGCACTTGCCAAAAACATTCAGTACTTC
CASSPALAKNIQYF
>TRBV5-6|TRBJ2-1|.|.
TGTGCCAGCAGCTTTAGACACCGCTCCTACAATGAGCAGTTCTTC
CASSFRHRSYNEQFF
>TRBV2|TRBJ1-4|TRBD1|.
TGTGCCAGCAGAAACTCAGGGGGCCGGGAAAAACTGTTTTTT
CASRNSGGREKLFF
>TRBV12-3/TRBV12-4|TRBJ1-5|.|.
TGTGCCAGCAGTTTCGGTAGCAATCAGCCCCAGCATTTT
CASSFGSNQPQHF
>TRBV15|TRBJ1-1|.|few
TGTGCCACCAGCGAACAAATGAACACTGAAGCTTTCTTT
CATSEQMNTEAFF
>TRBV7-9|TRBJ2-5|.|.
TGTGCCAGCAGCTTAACAAGGGACAACCCCCGGGGATGGGAGACCCAGTACTTC
CASSLTRDNPRGWETQYF
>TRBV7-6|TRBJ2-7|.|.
TGTGCCACCATGCCGGGGGGCAACTACGAGCAGTACTTC
CATMPGGNYEQYF
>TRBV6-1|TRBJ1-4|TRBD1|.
TGTGCCAGCAGTGGCAACAGGGGGGCTGAAAAACTGTTTTTT
CASSGNRGAEKLFF
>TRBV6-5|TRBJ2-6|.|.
TGTGCCACAAAAAAAGGCAGGCGCACTGGGGCCAACGTCCTGACTTTC
CATKKGRRTGANVLTF
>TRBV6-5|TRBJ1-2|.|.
TGTGCCAGCAGCCCTGTAGGGCGCAAGGGCTACACCTTC
CASSPVGRKGYTF
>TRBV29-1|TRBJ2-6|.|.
TGCAGCGTTGAGAGGACTGATGGGGCCAACGTCCTGACTTTC
CSVERTDGANVLTF
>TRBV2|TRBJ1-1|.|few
TGTGCCGGACGTGGTGTGAACACTGAAGCTTTCTTT
CAGRGVNTEAFF
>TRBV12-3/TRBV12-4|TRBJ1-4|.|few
TGTGCCAGCACAAGGGACTCTAATGAAAAACTGTTTTTT
CASTRDSNEKLFF
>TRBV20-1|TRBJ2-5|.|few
TGCAGCGCCAGAAACCGGGGGACGGCTGGAGAGCAGTACTTC
CSARNRGTAGEQYF
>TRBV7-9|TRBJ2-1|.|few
TGTGCCAGCATCCTCAAAGCAGGGAACTACAATGAGCAGTTCTTC
CASILKAGNYNEQFF
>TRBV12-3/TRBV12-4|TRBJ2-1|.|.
TGTGCCAGCAGTCCTGACTGGAGCTCCTACAATGAGCAGTTCTTC
CASSPDWSSYNEQFF
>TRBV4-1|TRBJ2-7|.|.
TGCGCCAGCAGCCAAGACGTGGTAGGCAGGGGGGACCACGAGCAGTACTTC
CASSQDVVGRGDHEQYF
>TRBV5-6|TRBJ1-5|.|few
TGTGCCAGCAGCTTGGGGGCCGGCAGCAATCAGCCCCAGCATTTT
CASSLGAGSNQPQHF
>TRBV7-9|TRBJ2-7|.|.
TGTGCCAGCAGCTTAGCTGGTGGGACCCCCTACGAGCAGTACTTC
CASSLAGGTPYEQYF
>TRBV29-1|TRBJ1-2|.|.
TGCAGCGTTACAGGGTTGTCCAACTATGGCTACACCTTC
CSVTGLSNYGYTF
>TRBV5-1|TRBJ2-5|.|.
TGCGCCAGCAGCTTGGAGGCAGGGGAGGGAGAGACCCAGTACTTC
CASSLEAGEGETQYF